This TCR beta chain was retrieved from a study of T-cell memory formation after mild COVID-19. Study-wide findings and caveats: Second-wave clones with a day 37 peak had unconfirmed SARS-CoV-2 specificity. Contracting clones from day 15 to 85 had balanced CD4/CD8; later expanders favoured CD4+. Among CD4+ contracting clones, most were CM and EM, and CD8+ ones EMRA.

CDR3 length: 17 residues. After removal of 2 bases from V and 5 bases from J, the junction contained 6 bases not matched to a gene. From germline, CDR1 is MNHEY and CDR2 SVGEGT. Concerning this clonotype: Antigen unknown.

Constant-segment primers were used for 5'RACE, and the resulting TCR alpha and TCR beta cDNA libraries carried sample barcodes and UMIs. MiXCR, run by TCRdb on the 5' RACE reads, gives a single entry per CDR3 protein. The sample yields approximately 560,000 distinct CDR3 sequences, 17% seen once. Source material: PBMCs or a T cell subset sorted from them (not recorded which). The V and J genes are TRBV6-2 or TRBV6-3 and TRBJ2-1, with TRBD2 matching over 13 bases. The source of this sequence is an adult woman who had mild COVID-19 (a few samples of this study predate the infection). Cell type and time point are not known. In nucleotides, the CDR3 is TGTGCCAGCAGTTACACTGGACTAGCGGGAGCCAACAATGAGCAGTTCTTC. Translation: CASSYTGLAGANNEQFF.